This section outlines one TCR beta chain sequence together with its context. The antigen is undetermined. This record comes from a study of Tregs in tolerant kidney transplant recipients. Study findings and constraints: The small number of patients limits these findings pending further validation. Nucleotide sequences could not be compared across some patients' samples due to primer changes. The most relevant donor-specific Treg TCRbeta repertoire apparently came from expansion with activated donor B cells.

Libraries were prepared by immunoSEQ multiplex PCR; TCRdb keeps only in-frame clonotypes and omits some of them. The sample contains some 66,000 clones, 80% to 95% of which appear only once. This CDR3 contains 14 residues. The germline V gene encodes CDR1 MNHEY and CDR2 SMNVEV (reference sequence). With V trimmed by 7 bases and J by 7 bases, 10 bases remained unmatched. The sample was CD8+ T cells from blood, taken before the transplant. The gene calls are TRBV27 and TRBJ2-7; TRBD1 matches at 10 bases. The receptor's source is a human donor who received a combined kidney and bone marrow transplant. The CDR3 protein is CASTSGQGLSEQYF. CDR3 coding DNA: TGTGCCAGCACATCGGGACAGGGGTTGTCGGAGCAGTACTTC.